These T cell receptor beta chains were read from a single sample in a study of identical twins. Via MiXCR, TCRdb re-called the 5' RACE reads, giving one row per CDR3 protein. The table includes about 890,000 distinct CDR3 sequences, 9% to 15% detected once. Another study also made use of these data, one on yellow fever vaccine responses in identical twins.

The source material was PBMCs. Receptors were obtained from a woman younger than 30 in good health. CDR3s include the opening cysteine and the closing phenylalanine or tryptophan. Each record gives: clone size, J gene, V gene, D gene, CDR3 protein, CDR3 DNA. The D gene is left open where the match is weak. Clone size is given for some rows only: seen once, a few or many times, or a class if the clone is expanded.

clone_size: .; j_call: TRBJ2-7; v_call: TRBV28; d_call: TRBD2; cdr3_aa: CASSFRTSGARSQYF; cdr3_nt: TGTGCCAGCAGTTTCCGGACTAGCGGAGCACGGTCTCAGTACTTC
clone_size: many; j_call: TRBJ2-4; v_call: TRBV20-1; d_call: .; cdr3_aa: CSARDLGEFYF; cdr3_nt: TGCAGTGCTAGAGATCTAGGGGAATTTTACTTC
clone_size: many; j_call: TRBJ2-1; v_call: TRBV12-3/TRBV12-4; d_call: .; cdr3_aa: CASASSVSYNEQFF; cdr3_nt: TGTGCCAGCGCCTCTAGCGTCTCCTACAATGAGCAGTTCTTC
clone_size: few; j_call: TRBJ2-7; v_call: TRBV9; d_call: TRBD2; cdr3_aa: CASSVDGGRTYEQYF; cdr3_nt: TGTGCCAGCAGCGTAGATGGCGGGAGAACCTACGAGCAGTACTTC
clone_size: many; j_call: TRBJ1-1; v_call: TRBV5-1; d_call: TRBD1; cdr3_aa: CASSSTGVTEAFF; cdr3_nt: TGCGCCAGCAGCTCGACAGGGGTCACTGAAGCTTTCTTT
clone_size: .; j_call: TRBJ2-7; v_call: TRBV27; d_call: .; cdr3_aa: CASSFGPLREQYF; cdr3_nt: TGTGCCAGCAGTTTTGGGCCGCTTAGGGAGCAGTACTTC
clone_size: few; j_call: TRBJ2-7; v_call: TRBV10-3; d_call: TRBD1; cdr3_aa: CAIRSGQDTYEQYF; cdr3_nt: TGTGCCATCAGATCGGGACAGGACACCTACGAGCAGTACTTC
clone_size: .; j_call: TRBJ2-2; v_call: TRBV12-3/TRBV12-4; d_call: TRBD2; cdr3_aa: CASSWDGRGTGELFF; cdr3_nt: TGTGCCAGCAGTTGGGACGGGAGGGGGACCGGGGAGCTGTTTTTT
clone_size: few; j_call: TRBJ2-7; v_call: TRBV24-1; d_call: .; cdr3_aa: CATSDPRDAVSEQYF; cdr3_nt: TGTGCCACCAGTGACCCCCGGGACGCCGTTAGCGAGCAGTACTTC
clone_size: few; j_call: TRBJ2-7; v_call: TRBV7-2; d_call: TRBD2; cdr3_aa: CASSLMQREAYEQYF; cdr3_nt: TGTGCCAGCAGCTTAATGCAGCGGGAGGCGTACGAGCAGTACTTC
clone_size: .; j_call: TRBJ2-3; v_call: TRBV2; d_call: TRBD1; cdr3_aa: CASSGQGAPDTQYF; cdr3_nt: TGTGCCAGCAGTGGCCAGGGGGCCCCAGATACGCAGTATTTT
clone_size: .; j_call: TRBJ2-7; v_call: TRBV7-2; d_call: TRBD2; cdr3_aa: CASSDSGAAYEQYF; cdr3_nt: TGTGCCAGCAGCGATAGCGGGGCCGCCTACGAGCAGTACTTC
clone_size: .; j_call: TRBJ2-1; v_call: TRBV29-1; d_call: .; cdr3_aa: CSVEDREDNEQFF; cdr3_nt: TGCAGCGTTGAAGACAGGGAGGACAATGAGCAGTTCTTC
clone_size: .; j_call: TRBJ2-1; v_call: TRBV20-1; d_call: TRBD2; cdr3_aa: CCARDPLANITWYYYNEQFF; cdr3_nt: TGCTGTGCTAGAGATCCACTAGCGAATATAACTTGGTACTACTACAATGAGCAGTTCTTC
clone_size: .; j_call: TRBJ2-3; v_call: TRBV28; d_call: TRBD2; cdr3_aa: CASSRPGLATDTQYF; cdr3_nt: TGTGCCAGCAGTCGACCGGGACTAGCGACAGATACGCAGTATTTT
clone_size: few; j_call: TRBJ2-2; v_call: TRBV5-1; d_call: TRBD2; cdr3_aa: CASSLASGATNTGELFF; cdr3_nt: TGCGCCAGCAGCTTGGCCAGCGGGGCCACGAACACCGGGGAGCTGTTTTTT
clone_size: few; j_call: TRBJ2-1; v_call: TRBV18; d_call: TRBD1; cdr3_aa: CASSHGTGVFEQFF; cdr3_nt: TGTGCCAGCTCACATGGGACAGGGGTGTTTGAGCAGTTCTTC
clone_size: few; j_call: TRBJ2-2; v_call: TRBV27; d_call: TRBD2; cdr3_aa: CASSLSLAGAYTGELFF; cdr3_nt: TGTGCCAGCAGTTTATCGCTAGCGGGGGCCTACACCGGGGAGCTGTTTTTT
clone_size: .; j_call: TRBJ2-6; v_call: TRBV6-2/TRBV6-3; d_call: .; cdr3_aa: CASISLSGADGANVLTF; cdr3_nt: TGTGCCAGCATTTCACTGTCCGGGGCTGATGGGGCCAACGTCCTGACTTTC
clone_size: .; j_call: TRBJ2-2; v_call: TRBV7-6; d_call: TRBD2; cdr3_aa: CASSSLEKRESGGELFF; cdr3_nt: TGTGCCAGCAGCTCCTTAGAGAAGCGGGAGTCAGGCGGGGAGCTGTTTTTT
clone_size: .; j_call: TRBJ1-1; v_call: TRBV25-1; d_call: .; cdr3_aa: CASSERFVRNTEAFF; cdr3_nt: TGTGCCAGCAGTGAACGGTTCGTCAGAAACACTGAAGCTTTCTTT
clone_size: few; j_call: TRBJ2-2; v_call: TRBV21-1; d_call: .; cdr3_aa: CASSKNPGLDKNTGELFF; cdr3_nt: TGTGCCAGCAGCAAGAATCCGGGATTGGATAAGAACACCGGGGAGCTGTTTTTT
clone_size: few; j_call: TRBJ2-3; v_call: TRBV20-1; d_call: .; cdr3_aa: CSARAGTDTQYF; cdr3_nt: TGCAGTGCTAGAGCTGGCACAGATACGCAGTATTTT
clone_size: many; j_call: TRBJ2-3; v_call: TRBV6-5; d_call: .; cdr3_aa: CASSYGPSREPDTQYF; cdr3_nt: TGTGCCAGCAGTTACGGACCTTCTAGGGAACCAGATACGCAGTATTTT
clone_size: .; j_call: TRBJ2-3; v_call: TRBV12-3/TRBV12-4; d_call: TRBD2; cdr3_aa: CASRPGGGGLAGPTTDTQYF; cdr3_nt: TGTGCCAGCAGACCTGGCGGGGGGGGACTAGCGGGGCCTACCACAGATACGCAGTATTTT